This entry is about one T cell receptor (beta chain). The antigen is undetermined. This sample is part of a study of blood T cells in healthy people across ages. General study results and limits: From one million sequenced T cells, diversity estimates were lower bounds.

Then a second PCR, running roughly 6 to 11 cycles, was carried out with a sample-barcoded 5' primer and a J-beta primer mix. TCRdb reanalysed the 5' RACE reads using MiXCR and keeps one entry per CDR3 protein. The sample has about 780,000 distinct CDR3 sequences; more than 25% are singletons. The CDR3 extends over 17 amino acids. Germline V lookup: CDR1 MNHEY, CDR2 SMNVEV (reference sequence). V trimming: 5 bases; J trimming: 9 bases; junction bases outside the gene matches: 14. In addition, the sample was reused for a study of T cells of mothers and their children.

The TCR originated in a boy between 10 and 17 years old in good health. The rearrangement uses TRBV27 and TRBJ1-6; TRBD1 aligns across 9 bases. Sequenced: blood. The CDR3 bases are TGTGCCAGCAGTCCACACCAGCCAGGACAGGGGATTTCACCCCTCCACTTT. Residues: CASSPHQPGQGISPLHF.